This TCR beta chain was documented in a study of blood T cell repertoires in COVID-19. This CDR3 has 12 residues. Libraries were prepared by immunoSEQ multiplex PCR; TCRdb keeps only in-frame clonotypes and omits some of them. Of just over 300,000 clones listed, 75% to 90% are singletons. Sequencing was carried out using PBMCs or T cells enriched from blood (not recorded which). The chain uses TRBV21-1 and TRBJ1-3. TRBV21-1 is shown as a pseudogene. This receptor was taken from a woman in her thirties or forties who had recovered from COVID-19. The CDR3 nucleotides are TGTGCCAGGGGGAGGGATGGAAACACCATATATTTT. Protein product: CARGRDGNTIYF.